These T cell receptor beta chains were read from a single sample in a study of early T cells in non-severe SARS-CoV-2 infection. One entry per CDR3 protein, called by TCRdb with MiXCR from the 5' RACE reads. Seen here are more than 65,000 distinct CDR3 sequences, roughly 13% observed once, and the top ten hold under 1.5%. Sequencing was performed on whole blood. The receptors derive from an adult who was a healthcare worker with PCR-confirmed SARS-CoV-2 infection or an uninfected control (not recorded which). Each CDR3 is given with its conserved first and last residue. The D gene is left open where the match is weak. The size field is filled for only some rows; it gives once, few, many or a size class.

TGTGCCTGGGCTCCACCCTTAGAGACCCAGTACTTC | CAWAPPLETQYF | many | . | TRBV30 | 12 | TRBJ2-5
TGTGCCAGCAGCCCCCAAAAGTATCGGACAGAAGCTAACTATGGCTACACCTTC | CASSPQKYRTEANYGYTF | many | . | TRBV7-2 | 18 | TRBJ1-2
TGTGCCAGCAGCGGGACTTTCCTTACCGGGGAGCTGTTTTTT | CASSGTFLTGELFF | few | . | TRBV12-3/TRBV12-4 | 14 | TRBJ2-2
TGTGCCAGCAGTCCACAGGGGATGTTTGGCTACACCTTC | CASSPQGMFGYTF | . | TRBD1 | TRBV28 | 13 | TRBJ1-2
TGTGCCAGCAGCCTGACTAGCGGGGGGCCGGTCTTAAGCAGGGCCCAGTACTTC | CASSLTSGGPVLSRAQYF | few | TRBD2 | TRBV11-2 | 18 | TRBJ2-5
TGTGCCAGCATTGTGGGAAGGCGCACAGATACGCAGTATTTT | CASIVGRRTDTQYF | few | . | TRBV12-3/TRBV12-4 | 14 | TRBJ2-3
TGTGCCAGCAGAAGAGCGGTTGATCGCTCTGAAGCTTTCTTT | CASRRAVDRSEAFF | . | . | TRBV6-5 | 14 | TRBJ1-1
TGCAGTGCCAAAGGGACTAGCTGGCCAGATACGCAGTATTTT | CSAKGTSWPDTQYF | many | TRBD2 | TRBV20-1 | 14 | TRBJ2-3
TGTGCCTGGGGACCACCTAACGAGCAGTACTTC | CAWGPPNEQYF | few | . | TRBV30 | 11 | TRBJ2-7
TGTGCCAGCAGGAGAACCGGGACAGACACGAGGGGCAATCAGCCCCAGCATTTT | CASRRTGTDTRGNQPQHF | . | TRBD1 | TRBV6-1 | 18 | TRBJ1-5
TGTGCCAGCAGCCTACTTAGGGGTAGGGGCACAGATACGCAGTATTTT | CASSLLRGRGTDTQYF | few | . | TRBV7-6 | 16 | TRBJ2-3
TGTGCCAGCAGCCCCCTTCCCGGGACACCCTCTACGCAGCAGTACTTC | CASSPLPGTPSTQQYF | many | . | TRBV11-2 | 16 | TRBJ2-7
TGTGCCAGCACCCCCGGGGGGGGGAACACTGAAGCTTTCTTT | CASTPGGGNTEAFF | few | . | TRBV11-2 | 14 | TRBJ1-1
TGTGCCAGTATTCTTCTGGGTAACTATGGCTACACCTTC | CASILLGNYGYTF | . | . | TRBV6-1 | 13 | TRBJ1-2
TGTGCCAGCAGCTTACAGCGGAGCTCTGGAAACACCATATATTTT | CASSLQRSSGNTIYF | many | . | TRBV7-2 | 15 | TRBJ1-3
TGTGCCAGCAGTTTTTTTGGGACAGGCTTTTCTGGGGCGGACACTGAAGCTTTCTTT | CASSFFGTGFSGADTEAFF | . | TRBD1 | TRBV12-3/TRBV12-4 | 19 | TRBJ1-1
TGTGCCAGCAGCGTCGCCCTTTACAATGAGCAGTTCTTC | CASSVALYNEQFF | few | . | TRBV7-2 | 13 | TRBJ2-1
TGTGCCAGCAGCTCCTTAGCGGGGTTTTACAATGAGCAGTTCTTC | CASSSLAGFYNEQFF | . | TRBD2 | TRBV7-6 | 15 | TRBJ2-1
TGTGCCAGCAGCTTAGATTGGGGGGGTGAGCAGTTCTTC | CASSLDWGGEQFF | . | TRBD2 | TRBV11-2 | 13 | TRBJ2-1
TGTGCCAGCAGCGTAGACGAGTCCCCCTCCTACAATGAGCAGTTCTTC | CASSVDESPSYNEQFF | . | . | TRBV9 | 16 | TRBJ2-1
TGTGCTAGTGCCCTAACGAGCCACTATGGCTACACCTTC | CASALTSHYGYTF | many | . | TRBV12-5 | 13 | TRBJ1-2
TGCGCCAGCAGCAGGACTAGCGACAACACCGGGGAGCTGTTTTTT | CASSRTSDNTGELFF | . | TRBD2 | TRBV5-1 | 15 | TRBJ2-2
TGTGCCAGCAGCGTAGGGGCGAATTCCTACGAGCAGTACTTC | CASSVGANSYEQYF | few | . | TRBV9 | 14 | TRBJ2-7
TGTGCCAGCAGTTTCGACAGGGTTTTTAGGGGGGAGCTGTTTTTT | CASSFDRVFRGELFF | few | TRBD1 | TRBV6-6 | 15 | TRBJ2-2
TGTGCCAGCAGCAGACAATTCAGGGGAAAGAACACCGGGGAGCTGTTTTTT | CASSRQFRGKNTGELFF | many | . | TRBV3-1 | 17 | TRBJ2-2
TGTGCCAGCTCAGGTTCGGATACGCAGTATTTT | CASSGSDTQYF | many | . | TRBV18 | 11 | TRBJ2-3
TGTGCCAGCAGTGACAGCTTGCCGGGGGGCGAGCAGTACTTC | CASSDSLPGGEQYF | many | TRBD2 | TRBV6-1 | 14 | TRBJ2-7
TGTGCCAGCAGTTTTACAGGGGACCATTCACCCCTCCACTTT | CASSFTGDHSPLHF | many | TRBD1 | TRBV27 | 14 | TRBJ1-6
TGTGCCAGCAGTGACTCGGAGGGGGACGTCGGGGCCAACGTCCTGACTTTC | CASSDSEGDVGANVLTF | . | . | TRBV6-4 | 17 | TRBJ2-6
TGTGCCAGCAGTCCAACCGGGACAGGGGGCGAGCAGTACTTC | CASSPTGTGGEQYF | many | TRBD1 | TRBV6-2/TRBV6-3 | 14 | TRBJ2-7
TGTGCCAGCAGCCATTCTAGCGGGGGGGCCTTGGATACGCAGTATTTT | CASSHSSGGALDTQYF | many | TRBD2 | TRBV13 | 16 | TRBJ2-3
TGCAGCGTTGAGGGACAGATAGAGACCCAGTACTTC | CSVEGQIETQYF | many | TRBD1 | TRBV29-1 | 12 | TRBJ2-5
TGTGCCAGTTCGTTGAGGGCCGAGAGCGATGAGCAGTTCTTC | CASSLRAESDEQFF | many | . | TRBV2 | 14 | TRBJ2-1
TGTGCCAGCAGCCCCTGGGAAAGTACCATGAACACTGAAGCTTTCTTT | CASSPWESTMNTEAFF | . | . | TRBV3-1 | 16 | TRBJ1-1
TGTGCCAGCAGCTTGGGTGGTTTTGGGTTCGATGAGCAGTTCTTC | CASSLGGFGFDEQFF | many | . | TRBV11-2 | 15 | TRBJ2-1
TGCAGTGCTAGGGCAACACTTGCAACTAATGAAAAACTGTTTTTT | CSARATLATNEKLFF | few | . | TRBV20-1 | 15 | TRBJ1-4
TGCAGCGTTTATGCCGACCCCTTTAACTATGGCTACACCTTC | CSVYADPFNYGYTF | few | . | TRBV29-1 | 14 | TRBJ1-2
TGTGCCAGCAGCCCGACCCCCCTAGCGGGGAACACCGGGGAGCTGTTTTTT | CASSPTPLAGNTGELFF | few | TRBD2 | TRBV6-4 | 17 | TRBJ2-2
TGTGCCAGCAGCCACTGGGGCAGCCAAGAGACCCAGTACTTC | CASSHWGSQETQYF | few | . | TRBV7-2 | 14 | TRBJ2-5
TGCAGTGCTTCCGGGTCTAGGGCCTCCTACGAGCAGTACTTC | CSASGSRASYEQYF | . | . | TRBV20-1 | 14 | TRBJ2-7
TGCGCCAGCAGCATGACAGGGGGCAGGGGCCCCTATAACGCAACTAATGAAAAACTGTTTTTT | CASSMTGGRGPYNATNEKLFF | few | TRBD1 | TRBV5-1 | 21 | TRBJ1-4
TGCAGTGCTTCCGACAGGGTGGTGACCCAGTACTTC | CSASDRVVTQYF | few | TRBD1 | TRBV20-1 | 12 | TRBJ2-5
TGTGCCAGTAGCCCCCGGGTAGCGGGGGGGAGGGATACGCAGTATTTT | CASSPRVAGGRDTQYF | many | TRBD2 | TRBV19 | 16 | TRBJ2-3
TGTGCCGGCAGACACACAGGGGCGGGCAACTATGGCTACACCTTC | CAGRHTGAGNYGYTF | . | TRBD1 | TRBV28 | 15 | TRBJ1-2
TGTGCCAGCAGCTTAGGGGATAACTATGGCTACACCTTC | CASSLGDNYGYTF | many | . | TRBV7-9 | 13 | TRBJ1-2
TGTGCCAGCAGCGCAGCCTCTGGGGCCAACGTCCTGACTTTC | CASSAASGANVLTF | many | . | TRBV9 | 14 | TRBJ2-6
TGTGCCAGTAGTTTGGAGTGGGCCTACGAGCAGTACTTC | CASSLEWAYEQYF | many | . | TRBV19 | 13 | TRBJ2-7
TGTGCCAGCGGCCGGACAGGGGGAATGAACACTGAAGCTTTCTTT | CASGRTGGMNTEAFF | . | TRBD1 | TRBV2 | 15 | TRBJ1-1
TGCGCCAGCAGCCAAGTTACCGGTGAGGGTTACACCTTC | CASSQVTGEGYTF | . | . | TRBV4-1 | 13 | TRBJ1-2
TGCGCCAGCAGCCAAGCAGCGGGGTCCCAGGAGACCCAGTACTTC | CASSQAAGSQETQYF | . | TRBD2 | TRBV4-3 | 15 | TRBJ2-5
TGTGCCAGCGATCCTGGGCCTGGGGGAGAGACCCAGTACTTC | CASDPGPGGETQYF | many | . | TRBV6-1 | 14 | TRBJ2-5
TGTGCCAGCAGCCCACGAAGCGCGGGGGGCGCCTCGAGCTCCTACAATGAGCAGTTCTTC | CASSPRSAGGASSSYNEQFF | few | TRBD2 | TRBV5-4 | 20 | TRBJ2-1
TGTGCCAGCAGCCCAAGACTAGCCAATGAGCAGTTCTTC | CASSPRLANEQFF | many | TRBD2 | TRBV11-2 | 13 | TRBJ2-1
TGTGCCATCAGTGGGGGTTTGAATCAGCCCCAGCATTTT | CAISGGLNQPQHF | . | . | TRBV10-3 | 13 | TRBJ1-5
TGTGCCAGTAGAGGCCGCGCTAATGAAAAACTGTTTTTT | CASRGRANEKLFF | few | . | TRBV19 | 13 | TRBJ1-4